This T cell receptor (beta chain) was sequenced in a study of cytomegalovirus exposure and HLA in healthy donors. Regarding the study as a whole: As a later analysis showed, a missense DCLRE1C variant was linked to trimming of TCR beta V- and J-genes. A list of roughly 180 TCR beta chains associated with cytomegalovirus was given. In a later analysis, common viral pathogens appeared linked to several of the most significant clusters.

Amplification used 60 Vbeta primers and 13 Jbeta primers. TCRdb's table, derived via immunoSEQ multiplex PCR, lists solely in-frame clones and lacks some. Of approximately 150,000 clones in the sample, roughly 72% were seen once. V lost 4 bases and J lost 0, with 6 bases in between. The CDR3 extends over 13 amino acids. Germline CDR1 reads SEHNR; CDR2 reads FQNEAQ (reference sequence). As regards this clone: Its antigen is not known. The identical CDR3 is also encoded by other nucleotide sequences in the sample.

The clonotype was recovered from a woman aged 40 to 50 in good health and CMV-seronegative. This sequence joins TRBV7-9 and TRBJ1-1; D not resolved. Input material: PBMCs. This CDR3 reads CASSSQVNTEAFF. The CDR3 DNA reads as TGTGCCAGCAGCTCACAAGTGAACACTGAAGCTTTCTTT.